This record covers a single TCR beta chain. Its antigen is undetermined. This sample stems from a study of post-analysis software for immune sequencing data. Study summary: Some patients lacked subtype; others had relapsing-remitting, secondary progressive or progressive-relapsing disease.

The TCR beta cDNA libraries contained unique molecular identifiers. One entry per CDR3 protein results from TCRdb running MiXCR on the PCR reads. The data hold roughly 870,000 distinct CDR3 sequences, with under 70% observed a single time. Overall study results and limits: Same-batch preparations were strongly co-clustered by F measure. Diversity measured as normalized Chao1 was significantly lower in multiple sclerosis patients than in controls. TRBV segments more frequent in patients than in controls numbered a few and included TRBV5-6, TRBV5-1 and TRBV20-1.

This CDR3 region has 16 residues. Germline-derived CDR1 and CDR2 are SGHDN and FVKESK. Trimming removed 7 bases from V and 3 bases from J; junction bases left unmatched: 13. Sequencing was performed on blood. J is TRBJ2-3 and V is TRBV14; 7 nucleotides line up with TRBD1. This clonotype was obtained from a girl aged 10-17 years with multiple sclerosis. This chain's CDR3 is CASTATGRHDTDTQYF. CDR3 in DNA: TGTGCCAGCACCGCGACAGGGCGGCACGATACAGATACGCAGTATTTT.